Sequencing of this TCR beta chain was carried out in a study of shared clonotypes between healthy human individuals (TCRdb year 2020). In the study overall: Two women and a few men aged 18 to 49 years were included in the cohort. Each donor's leukapheresis produced roughly between about 0.8 and 10 billion PBMCs. For each donor, CD4 naive and CD4 memory were each run on three plates, CD8 naive on two plates, and CD8 memory on one plate. To increase sequencing depth and limit assay-specific biases, different laboratories used diverse techniques to prepare libraries and sequence TCR repertoires. The study deeply sequenced blood TCR repertoires of five healthy adults to estimate repertoire size and the extent of clonotype sharing between individuals. What the research found in general, with its limitations: Approximately 4.8% of naive CD4, 3% to 3.5% of naive CD8, 2.3% of memory CD4, and roughly 0.4% of memory CD8 clonotypes were shared across a few donors. The small number of donors limited the genetic and exposure-history diversity represented. Pairwise subsampling indicated that sequencing depth was expected to affect the degree of clonotype sharing among donors. Larger estimated clonotype richness was generally found for naive subsets than for memory subsets. Compared with non-shared clonotypes, clonotypes shared by all four sorted-subset donors had higher generation probabilities. Sampling was restricted to blood, and TCR repertoires in tissue are likely to differ from TCR repertoires in blood. Even with the large sequencing depth, rarefaction of the sorted-subset datasets indicated that sequencing was incomplete.

Points on this clone: What antigen it recognizes has not been identified. There are no base qualities to consult, and no much larger clone falls within one base.

Donors were healthy HIV-negative adults with no recently reported acute infections or vaccinations. All donors were Caucasian adults living in Nashville, Tennessee, USA. CD4+ T cells were enriched by magnetic negative selection, after which naive cells were positively selected on CD45RA and the negative fraction was taken as the memory subset. Blood was collected by leukapheresis, and PBMCs were isolated by Ficoll-Histopaque density gradient centrifugation and then cryopreserved in liquid nitrogen vapor phase. Analytical flow cytometry was used to check the purity and quantity of each magnetically sorted T cell population. Genomic DNA was isolated from each sorted fraction and quantified by UV absorbance on a Nanodrop 2000c. Using the deep immunoSEQ assay, multiplex PCR amplified TCR CDR3 regions from genomic DNA. Extracted genomic DNA from each cell subset was spread evenly across all wells of several immunoSEQ 96-well plates, with each plate serving as a replicate. For sorted subsets, each replicate PCR was loaded with approximately 200 ng genomic DNA, equivalent to some 27,000 T cell genomes. The purified libraries were quantified using a Qubit 3.0 fluorometer, sized with a Bioanalyzer 2100, and then quantified again using the KAPA Library Quantification kit. Every immunoSEQ 96-well plate was sequenced on a dedicated single-read 150-cycle Illumina NextSeq 550 flow cell. For the original study's pipeline: The immunoSEQ output contained only junctional sequences without quality scores, so filtering could not match that applied to full-length reads. Sequences were annotated with PyIR, a Python wrapper for IgBLAST v1.9, using IMGT germline references to assign V/J genes and CDR3. Reads were filtered out if the reads had weak V/J assignments (E-value above 1e-6), no CDR3, stop codons, out-of-frame junctions, or ambiguous translated residues. V3J clonotypes were defined as sequences sharing the same inferred V gene, J gene, and CDR3 amino acid sequence. Percentage overlap between repertoires was computed as shared unique clonotypes divided by the size of the smaller repertoire. Richness of each repertoire was evaluated using RTK rarefaction, the Chao1 estimator, and Recon v2.1 estimates of unobserved clonotypes. For all TCRbeta clonotypes obtained by the gDNA method from four donors, generation probabilities were computed with OLGA. TCRdb carries this immuneACCESS record with in-frame sequences only. Its versions omit some clonotypes, under half of them owing to an unresolved V gene in the studies checked, with the rest unexplained. For V, J and clone size, that table is used; D and trimming come from the DNA. The sample table records over a million clones; roughly 98.5% of these occur just once. The biggest ten clones account for around 0.38% of the sample.

The CDR3 measures 13 amino acids from cysteine to phenylalanine. Only CDR3 DNA remains: 39 bases, in frame from the first base. V loses 3 bases, J loses 11 bases, and the germline ends lie 16 bases apart. The germline V gene sets CDR1 to MGHDK and CDR2 to SYGVNS. The sequenced sample consisted of naive CD4+ T cells sorted from blood. The cell subset or site label of this sample denotes: CD45RA+ positively selected. The receptor was derived from a young man in good health. Recombination connected TRBV25-1 to TRBJ1-1; no D gene call is confident. The DNA sequence follows: TGTGCCAGCAGTGATCCTGGGGAGACGCGGGCTTTCTTT. It is translated as CASSDPGETRAFF.